This TCR beta chain comes out of a study of cytomegalovirus exposure and HLA in healthy donors. General study points: Reported findings show TCR beta sequences accurately forecast HLA-A and HLA-B alleles in most subjects.

In the PCR, 60 Vbeta and 13 Jbeta primers were used. Only in-frame clones appear in the TCRdb table, and some are missing; sequencing was by immunoSEQ multiplex PCR. Its table records 150,000 to 200,000 clones. The junction had 2 bases not matched to a gene; V was cut back by 5 bases and J by 1 base. Germline V CDR1 and CDR2: MRHNA, SNTAGT. The CDR3 is made up of 14 amino acids. Details on this clone: Its target is unknown.

The receptor's source is a man aged 25-40 years in good health and CMV-seronegative. The sequencing sample was made of PBMCs. The V call is TRBV6-4, the J call TRBJ2-3; TRBD2 aligns across 8 bases. DNA for the CDR3: TGTGCCAGCAGTACGGGGGGGGGCACAGATACGCAGTATTTT. It yields the protein CASSTGGGTDTQYF.